These T cell receptor beta chains were read from a single sample in a study of shared clonotypes between healthy human individuals. Profiled with immunoSEQ multiplex PCR; TCRdb holds only in-frame clones, not every one. The profile covers approximately 650,000 clones, with 95% to 96% appearing a single time and less than 0.13% taken by the ten largest. Sequenced input: naive CD8+ T cells sorted from blood. The origin of the receptors is a woman in her twenties or thirties in good health. The CDR3 runs from the conserved cysteine through the conserved F or W. A D gene is named only where the DNA matches it firmly. Expanded clones are given a class, and other clones once, few, many or no size at all.

V gene	clone size	J gene	D gene	CDR3 protein	CDR3 DNA
TRBV27	NA	TRBJ2-7	TRBD2	CATAPMGLAGEQYF	TGTGCCACCGCTCCCATGGGACTAGCGGGCGAGCAGTACTTC
TRBV7-9	once	TRBJ2-3	TRBD2	CASSFSGTPAGSTDTQYF	TGTGCCAGCAGCTTTAGCGGGACCCCCGCAGGGAGCACAGATACGCAGTATTTT
TRBV5-6	NA	TRBJ2-7	TRBD2	CASSPLAPGLISYEQYF	TGTGCCAGCAGCCCCCTGGCCCCGGGACTAATCTCCTACGAGCAGTACTTC
TRBV15	NA	TRBJ1-1	NA	CATSRDLRETEAFF	TGTGCCACCAGCAGAGATTTACGGGAGACTGAAGCTTTCTTT
TRBV28	NA	TRBJ1-5	TRBD1	CASSLISWGQETNQPQHF	TGTGCCAGCAGTTTAATCTCCTGGGGACAGGAGACCAATCAGCCCCAGCATTTT
TRBV28	once	TRBJ2-7	TRBD2	CASSSEGLASSYEQYF	TGTGCCAGCAGTTCCGAGGGACTAGCGTCCTCCTACGAGCAGTACTTC
TRBV9	NA	TRBJ2-7	NA	CASSVGGSHEQYF	TGTGCCAGCAGCGTAGGGGGTTCCCACGAGCAGTACTTC
TRBV7-8	NA	TRBJ2-7	NA	CASSLGGGYEQYF	TGTGCCAGCAGCTTAGGAGGGGGCTACGAGCAGTACTTC
TRBV7-9	NA	TRBJ1-1	NA	CASSLGQMNTEAFF	TGTGCCAGCAGCTTAGGACAGATGAACACTGAAGCTTTCTTT
TRBV28	NA	TRBJ1-6	TRBD1	CASSPTGQGNSPLHF	TGTGCCAGCAGTCCCACAGGACAGGGTAATTCACCCCTCCACTTT
TRBV28	NA	TRBJ2-5	NA	CASSGPVLRQETQYF	TGTGCCAGCAGTGGACCGGTCCTACGCCAAGAGACCCAGTACTTC
TRBV5-4	NA	TRBJ2-2	TRBD2	CASSFLAGASMAGELFF	TGTGCCAGCAGCTTTCTGGCGGGAGCTTCGATGGCCGGGGAGCTGTTTTTT
TRBV7-8	once	TRBJ2-7	TRBD2	CASSFSSGTFYEQYF	TGTGCCAGCAGCTTCTCTAGCGGAACGTTCTACGAGCAGTACTTC